The 23 T cell receptor beta chains given below trace back to one sample, sequenced in a study of neurological immune-mediated disorders. TCRdb re-analysed the 5' RACE reads in MiXCR, keeping a single row per CDR3 protein. The table lists 55,000 to 70,000 distinct CDR3 sequences, around 11% of them singletons. As for time point: longitudinal time-point 1 (baseline). The specimen sequenced was PBMCs. The receptor source for this set is a male donor with HTLV-1-associated myelopathy (HAM/TSP).

Many counts were recorded for this clonotype. The chain employs TRBV4-3 and TRBJ2-7; D is possibly TRBD1 (5 bases). V shed 0 bases and J shed 3 bases, with 18 bases lying between them. Germline loops: CDR1 LGHNA, CDR2 YSLEER. The CDR3 has 17 amino acids. CDR3 amino acids: CASSQDKGQGRSYEQYF. The CDR3 DNA reads as TGCGCCAGCAGCCAAGATAAAGGTCAGGGTCGGAGCTACGAGCAGTACTTC.

As regards this clonotype: A read error is possible here, since a much larger clone lies one base away. The chain carries TRBV5-1 and TRBJ2-3, with 7 bases that match TRBD2. J was trimmed by 3 bases and V by 4 bases; bases with no gene match: 8. Germline assignment: CDR1 SGHRS and CDR2 YFSETQ. The CDR3 is 15 residues long. CDR3 sequence: CASSPGPAGTDTQYF. CDR3 DNA: TGCGCCAGCAGCCCGGGACCAGCGGGGACAGATACGCAGTATTTT.

This clonotype came up many times. This chain links TRBV5-1 with TRBJ1-2; 8 bases fit TRBD1. CDR1 SGHRS and CDR2 YFSETQ come from the germline V gene. The CDR3 covers 16 residues. Unmatched junction bases numbered 13, after V lost 1 base and J lost 8 bases. CDR3 bases: TGCGCCAGCAGCTTGTTTCTTGGGCAGGGGGCTGGCGGCTACACCTTC. This gives the protein CASSLFLGQGAGGYTF. Together with reference TRBV5-1 and TRBJ1-2, the CDR3 gives the full variable domain: KAGVTQTPRYLIKTRGQQVTLSCSPISGHRSVSWYQQTPGQGLQFLFEYFSETQRNKGNFPGRFSGRQFSNSRSEMNVSTLELGDSALYLCASSLFLGQGAGGYTFGSGTRLTVV.

This clonotype was detected many times. The V and J genes are TRBV6-5 and TRBJ1-1; 7 positions agree with TRBD1. There are 13 residues in the CDR3. From germline, CDR1 is MNHEY and CDR2 SVGAGI. Trimming at V came to 8 bases and at J to 8 bases, leaving 11 bases not matched to a gene. The CDR3: CASFRQGVAEAFF. DNA for the CDR3: TGTGCCAGCTTTCGGCAGGGGGTAGCGGAAGCTTTCTTT.

This clonotype showed up many times. The J gene is TRBJ2-7, the V gene TRBV10-3; 9 bases fit TRBD1. The germline V gene has CDR1 ENHRY and CDR2 SYGVKD. Germline trimming cut 4 bases from V and 1 base from J; bases unmatched to any gene: 5. The CDR3 totals 15 residues. The CDR3 DNA is TGTGCCATCAGTGCGACGACAGGGGGATCCTACGAGCAGTACTTC. Translated, it gives CAISATTGGSYEQYF.

V is TRBV28 and J is TRBJ2-4; unclear D gene. The CDR3 runs 12 residues. Germline V lookup: CDR1 MDHEN, CDR2 SYDVKM. Trimming left V 3 bases short and J 8 bases short, with 8 bases between. This CDR3 reads CASSFRKHIQYF. As DNA, the CDR3 is TGTGCCAGCAGTTTTAGGAAGCACATTCAGTACTTC.

This clonotype was counted many times. The V call is TRBV5-1, the J call TRBJ2-1; unclear D gene. There are 12 residues in the CDR3. The germline CDR1 and CDR2 sequences are SGHRS and YFSETQ. Trimming took 1 base from V and 8 from J, leaving 7 bases between them. The CDR3 nucleotides are TGCGCCAGCAGCTTGTTGTCCCATGAGCAGTTCTTC. Amino acid sequence: CASSLLSHEQFF.

This clonotype was seen ten or more times. V gene TRBV5-6 combines with J gene TRBJ1-5; 8 bases are shared with TRBD1. Looked up from germline, CDR1 is SGHDT and CDR2 is YYEEEE. The V segment lost 3 bases and the J segment 2 bases; nucleotides outside the gene matches: 4. This CDR3 region has 15 residues. The CDR3 DNA follows: TGTGCCAGCAGCTCGACAGGGGTCGGCAATCAGCCCCAGCATTTT. Residues: CASSSTGVGNQPQHF. The variable domain in full, with the rest retrieved from reference TRBV5-6 and TRBJ1-5, is DAGVTQSPTHLIKTRGQQVTLRCSPKSGHDTVSWYQQALGQGPQFIFQYYEEEERQRGNFPDRFSGHQFPNYSSELNVNALLLGDSALYLCASSSTGVGNQPQHFGDGTRLSIL.

At least ten counts were recorded for this clonotype. The gene calls are TRBV3-1 and TRBJ2-7; 10 bases are a match to TRBD1. CDR1 and CDR2 (germline): LGHDT, YNNKEL (reference sequence). This CDR3 region has 14 residues. V shed 4 bases and J 5 bases; nucleotides not matched to a gene: 5. This chain's CDR3 is CASSLGTGEDEQYF. The CDR3 DNA is TGTGCCAGCAGCCTCGGGACAGGGGAGGACGAGCAGTACTTC.

This clonotype has a count of ten or more. V usage is TRBV28 and J usage is TRBJ2-7; 9 bases map to TRBD1. Germline-derived CDR1 and CDR2 are MDHEN and SYDVKM. This CDR3 comprises 17 residues. Trimming cost V 3 bases and J 3 bases; bases outside gene matches: 12. In DNA, the CDR3 is TGTGCCAGCAGTTTTCCGAAAGGACAGGGGATGATCTACGAGCAGTACTTC. This sequence encodes CASSFPKGQGMIYEQYF.

This clonotype was detected many times. The chain uses TRBV19 and TRBJ2-1; D may correspond to TRBD1 or TRBD2 (5 bases each). Germline loops: CDR1 LNHDA, CDR2 SQIVND (reference sequence). V lost 8 bases to trimming and J lost 9 bases, with 11 bases between them. This CDR3 has 11 residues. CDR3 region: CASYRGSEQFF. In DNA, the CDR3 is TGTGCCAGTTATCGGGGCTCTGAGCAGTTCTTC.

Ten or more counts support this clonotype. The V gene is TRBV6-5, the J gene TRBJ1-2; 9 bases match TRBD1. The CDR3 has 13 amino acids. CDR1 is MNHEY, CDR2 SVGAGI, per germline. The V segment lost 5 bases and the J segment 11 bases; nucleotides outside the gene matches: 9. The CDR3 reads CASSPLVQGAYTF. The CDR3 nucleotides are TGTGCCAGCAGTCCCCTTGTACAGGGGGCGTACACCTTC.

This clonotype has ten or more counts. The rearrangement links TRBV20-1 to TRBJ2-1; tentative D call: TRBD2 (7 bases). Germline CDR1 and CDR2: DFQATT and SNEGSKA (reference sequence). This CDR3 has 14 residues. Trimming took off 5 bases at V and 0 bases at J, with 11 bases between the two ends. The CDR3 here is CSARGGASYNEQFF. CDR3 nucleotides: TGCAGTGCTCGAGGGGGGGCCTCCTACAATGAGCAGTTCTTC.

The chain couples TRBV29-1 to TRBJ2-3, with D possibly being TRBD2 (5 bases). V was shortened by 5 bases and J by 1 base, with 16 bases between the two germline ends. This CDR3 comprises 15 residues. Germline V lookup: CDR1 SQVTM, CDR2 ANQGSEA. This CDR3 is CSVKKELGGTDTQYF. CDR3 sequence (DNA): TGCAGCGTTAAAAAAGAACTAGGCGGCACAGATACGCAGTATTTT.

This clonotype was counted at least ten times. The chain recombines TRBV5-5 with TRBJ1-5, with D perhaps matching TRBD1 (5 bases). This CDR3 is 19 amino acids long. Germline CDR1 reads SGHKS; CDR2 reads YYEKEE (reference sequence). The V and J ends lost 0 bases and 0 bases respectively, with 19 bases between them. CDR3 sequence: CASSLVWADRFNSNQPQHF. The CDR3, as DNA: TGTGCCAGCAGCTTGGTGTGGGCCGACAGATTCAATAGCAATCAGCCCCAGCATTTT.

This clonotype was seen at least ten times. The rearrangement joins TRBV6-2 or TRBV6-3 to TRBJ2-4; possibly TRBD1 or TRBD2 for D (5 bases each). The germline CDR1 and CDR2 sequences are MNHEY and SVGEGT. The length of the CDR3 is 17 residues. Trimming took 2 bases from V and 0 from J, leaving 14 bases between them. CDR3 protein: CASSYGRGLLAKNIQYF. CDR3 DNA: TGTGCCAGCAGTTACGGCCGGGGCCTCCTAGCCAAAAACATTCAGTACTTC.

This clonotype was observed at least ten times. Here the CDR3 reads CASSRGTGGQYF. For the CDR3, the DNA is TGTGCCAGCAGCCGCGGGACAGGCGGTCAGTACTTC. The chain is built from TRBV11-3 and TRBJ2-7; 8 positions agree with TRBD1. From germline, CDR1 is SGHNT and CDR2 YENEEA. The CDR3 loop spans 12 amino acids. The V gene end was trimmed by 5 bases and the J gene end by 10 bases; junction bases not matched to a gene: 7.

This clonotype was detected many times. This chain connects TRBV5-1 to TRBJ2-7, with TRBD1 matching 8 bases. CDR3 size: 20 residues. Germline-derived CDR1 and CDR2 are SGHRS and YFSETQ. With V trimmed by 4 bases and J by 6 bases, 27 bases remained unmatched. The CDR3 coding sequence is TGCGCCAGCAGCACAGGACCCGGGACAGGTGTCTTGACGCCTTACTTCGAGCAGTACTTC. Protein sequence: CASSTGPGTGVLTPYFEQYF.

This clonotype was counted ten times or more. The V call is TRBV7-2, the J call TRBJ2-4; D call uncertain. CDR3 length: 13 amino acids. Trimming removed 5 bases at V and 6 bases at J, with 11 bases between. The germline gives CDR1 SGHTA, CDR2 FQGNSA. In DNA, the CDR3 is TGTGCCAGCAGCCCACTCCCGGGAAACATTCAGTACTTC. As protein: CASSPLPGNIQYF. Full variable domain (rest looked up from reference TRBV7-2 and TRBJ2-4): GAGVSQSPSNKVTEKGKDVELRCDPISGHTALYWYRQSLGQGLEFLIYFQGNSAPDKSGLPSDRFSAERTGGSVSTLTIQRTQQEDSAVYLCASSPLPGNIQYFGAGTRLSVL.

This clonotype was counted ten times or more. The V call is TRBV28, the J call TRBJ2-7; the match to TRBD1 covers 9 bases. With V trimmed by 4 bases and J by 6 bases, 10 bases remained unmatched. The CDR3 has 15 amino acids. Germline V lookup: CDR1 MDHEN, CDR2 SYDVKM. CDR3 in DNA: TGTGCCAGCAGTTCCGACAGGGGGGGGTTACCCGAGCAGTACTTC. Residues: CASSSDRGGLPEQYF.

This clonotype was recorded at least ten times. DNA of the CDR3: TGTGCCAGTGGCCTTACAGGGCCCACCGGGGAGCTGTTTTTT. This gives the protein CASGLTGPTGELFF. The chain links TRBV28 to TRBJ2-2; weak D call: TRBD1 (6 bases). CDR3 length: 14 residues. The germline gives CDR1 MDHEN, CDR2 SYDVKM. V was cut by 9 bases and J by 4 bases, with 15 bases left in between. Complete variable domain (other parts from reference TRBV28 and TRBJ2-2): DVKVTQSSRYLVKRTGEKVFLECVQDMDHENMFWYRQDPGLGLRLIYFSYDVKMKEKGDIPEGYSVSREKKERFSLILESASTNQTSMYLCASGLTGPTGELFFGEGSRLTVL.

This clonotype was observed at least ten times. CDR3 sequence reads: CASSQEAGGSLDTQYF. The CDR3 DNA reads as TGCGCCAGCAGCCAAGAGGCGGGGGGGAGTCTAGATACGCAGTATTTT. The V and J genes are TRBV4-1 and TRBJ2-3; 9 bases align to TRBD2. Germline V lookup: CDR1 MGHRA, CDR2 YSYEKL. J gave up 5 bases and V 0 bases, and 6 bases lay outside the gene matches. This CDR3 has 16 amino acids.

This clonotype was observed at least ten times. The chain couples TRBV5-5 to TRBJ2-5; TRBD2 aligns across 16 bases. The CDR3 spans 18 residues. V was clipped by 4 bases and J by 7 bases; unmatched bases: 13. Looked up from germline, CDR1 is SGHKS and CDR2 is YYEKEE (reference sequence). The CDR3 loop reads CASSTGLAGGQVFGTQYF. CDR3 nucleotides: TGTGCCAGCAGCACGGGACTAGCGGGGGGGCAGGTTTTTGGGACCCAGTACTTC.